The 5 T cell receptor beta chains listed next were all sequenced from one sample in a study of response to subunit inactivated influenza vaccine. MiXCR was run by TCRdb on the RT-PCR reads, yielding one entry per CDR3 protein. The sample holds around 520,000 distinct CDR3 sequences, 12% seen once. Sequenced here: PBMCs from blood, sampled on the day of vaccination. These receptors originate from a man in his forties or fifties who received an inactivated influenza vaccine.

The chain links TRBV6-1 to TRBJ2-7; 8 bases fit TRBD1. J gave up 4 bases and V 6 bases, and 14 bases lay outside the gene matches. Germline CDR1 is MNHNS and CDR2 is SASEGT. This CDR3 is built from 16 residues. DNA of the CDR3: TGTGCCAGCAGGAAAAGCAGACAGGGGATGGTGTACGAGCAGTACTTC. The encoded protein is CASRKSRQGMVYEQYF.

The chain carries TRBV14 and TRBJ1-2; D is uncertain. V was pared by 0 bases and J by 0 bases, with 11 bases between. Germline V CDR1 and CDR2: SGHDN, FVKESK. The CDR3 is 16 amino acids. CDR3 DNA: TGTGCCAGCAGCCAAGAAGGGCCTTTAGCTAACTATGGCTACACCTTC. This translates into CASSQEGPLANYGYTF.

This clonotype was observed a handful of times. CDR3 sequence: CASSGAGGAYTF. The CDR3 bases are TGTGCCAGCAGTGGGGCAGGGGGGGCCTACACCTTC. The V and J genes are TRBV6-1 and TRBJ1-2; 7 positions match TRBD1. The CDR3 spans 12 residues. Per germline, CDR1 MNHNS and CDR2 SASEGT. The trim removed 4 bases at V and 10 bases at J, leaving 6 bases unmatched.

CDR3 bases: TGCAGTGTCGGCCTGATAACTCCGATGGGGGTCAATGAGCAGTTCTTC. Protein product: CSVGLITPMGVNEQFF. The chain employs TRBV20-1 and TRBJ2-1; D tentatively fits TRBD1 or TRBD2 (5 bases each). The ends were cut back, 7 bases at V and 6 bases at J, with 25 bases in the middle. Per germline, CDR1 DFQATT and CDR2 SNEGSKA (reference sequence). The CDR3 runs to 16 residues.

This clonotype has ten or more counts. The chain couples TRBV6-5 to TRBJ2-5; TRBD1 matches at 7 bases. This CDR3 has 16 amino acids. V trimming: 1 base; J trimming: 5 bases; junction bases outside the gene matches: 10. Germline lookup yields CDR1 MNHEY and CDR2 SVGAGI. CDR3 nucleotide sequence: TGTGCCAGCAGTTACTATAATACAGGGGTTCAGGAGACCCAGTACTTC. Protein product: CASSYYNTGVQETQYF.